The clone carrying this T cell receptor (beta chain) was observed a single time. This table comes from immunoSEQ multiplex PCR, and its TCRdb copy is limited to in-frame clones, with some not included. The sample has about 160,000 clones, approximately 82% seen once. This entry belongs to a study of blood T cell repertoires in COVID-19. Study context: Sample material is recorded as cDNA or gDNA derived from T cells, B-cell-depleted T cells, or PBMCs.

J was trimmed by 10 bases and V by 5 bases; bases with no gene match: 9. The CDR3 has 14 amino acids. Germline CDR1 LNHDA, CDR2 SQIVND (reference sequence). The specimen was peripheral blood. This TCR derives from a middle-aged woman with COVID-19, enrolled during active disease. The V and J genes are TRBV19 and TRBJ2-1, with TRBD2 matching 9 bases. CDR3 sequence (DNA): TGTGCCAGTAGTGAACCGGGACTAGCTGCCGAGCAGTTCTTC. Encoded protein: CASSEPGLAAEQFF.